This T cell receptor (beta chain) comes out of a study of control samples from healthy donors and cancer patients. The CDR3 has 15 residues. Germline V gives CDR1 LNHDA, CDR2 SQIVND (reference sequence). The J segment lost 6 bases and the V segment lost 3 bases, leaving 2 bases of the junction unmatched. Some clones are missing from TCRdb's copy, which holds only in-frame ones; the method was immunoSEQ multiplex PCR. The sample has 130,000 to 150,000 clones, 80% to 95% seen once. Sequenced: blood. The receptor's source is a man aged 18 to 30 in good health. The chain uses TRBV19 and TRBJ2-2; 12 bases align to TRBD1. The CDR3 spells CASSMGQGASGELFF. The CDR3 DNA is TGTGCCAGTAGTATGGGACAGGGGGCTTCCGGGGAGCTGTTTTTT.